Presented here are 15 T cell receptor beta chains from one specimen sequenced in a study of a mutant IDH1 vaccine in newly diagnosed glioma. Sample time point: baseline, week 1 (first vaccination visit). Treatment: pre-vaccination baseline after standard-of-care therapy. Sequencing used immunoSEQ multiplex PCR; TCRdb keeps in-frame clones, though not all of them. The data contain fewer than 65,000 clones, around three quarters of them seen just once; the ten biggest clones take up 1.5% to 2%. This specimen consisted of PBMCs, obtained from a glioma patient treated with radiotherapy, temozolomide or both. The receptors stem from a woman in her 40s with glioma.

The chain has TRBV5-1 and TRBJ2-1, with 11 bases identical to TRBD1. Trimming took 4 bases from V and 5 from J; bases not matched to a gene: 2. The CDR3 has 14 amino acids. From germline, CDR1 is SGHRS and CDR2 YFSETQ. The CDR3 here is CASSRDRGNNEQFF. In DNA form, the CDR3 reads TGCGCCAGCAGCCGGGACAGGGGGAACAATGAGCAGTTCTTC.

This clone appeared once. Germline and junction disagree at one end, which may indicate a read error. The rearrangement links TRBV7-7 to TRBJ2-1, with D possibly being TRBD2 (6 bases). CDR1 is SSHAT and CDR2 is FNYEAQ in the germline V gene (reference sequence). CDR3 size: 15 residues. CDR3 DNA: TGTGCTAGCAGTTCGATCGGGAGCTCCTACAATGAGCAGTTCTTC. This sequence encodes CASSSIGSSYNEQFF.

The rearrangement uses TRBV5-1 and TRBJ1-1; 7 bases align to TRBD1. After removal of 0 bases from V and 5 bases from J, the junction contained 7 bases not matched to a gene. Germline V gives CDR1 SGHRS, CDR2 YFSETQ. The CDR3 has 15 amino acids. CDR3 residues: CASSLEPGGETEAFF. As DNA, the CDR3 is TGCGCCAGCAGCTTGGAGCCAGGGGGGGAAACTGAAGCTTTCTTT.

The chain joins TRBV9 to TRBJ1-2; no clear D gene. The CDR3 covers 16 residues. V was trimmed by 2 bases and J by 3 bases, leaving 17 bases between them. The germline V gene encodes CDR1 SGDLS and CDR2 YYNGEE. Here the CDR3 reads CASSVAGKSDHYGYTF. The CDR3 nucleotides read TGTGCCAGCAGCGTCGCCGGGAAGTCAGACCACTATGGCTACACCTTC. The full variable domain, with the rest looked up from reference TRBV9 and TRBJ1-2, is DSGVTQTPKHLITATGQRVTLRCSPRSGDLSVYWYQQSLDQGLQFLIQYYNGEERAKGNILERFSAQQFPDLHSELNLSSLELGDSALYFCASSVAGKSDHYGYTFGSGTRLTVV.

CDR3 coding DNA: TGCAGTGCTAGGTGGGCAGATGGCTACACCTTC. It is translated as CSARWADGYTF. The rearrangement links TRBV20-1 to TRBJ1-2; no clear D. From germline, CDR1 is DFQATT and CDR2 SNEGSKA (reference sequence). The CDR3 is 11 amino acids. The V end was cut by 3 bases, the J end by 6 bases, with 8 bases between.

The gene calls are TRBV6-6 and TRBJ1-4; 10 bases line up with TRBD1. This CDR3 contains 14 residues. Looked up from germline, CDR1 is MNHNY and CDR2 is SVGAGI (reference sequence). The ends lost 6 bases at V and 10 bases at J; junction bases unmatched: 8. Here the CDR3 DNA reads TGTGCCAGCAGCCTCCGGACAGGGGGAGGAAAACTGTTTTTT. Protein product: CASSLRTGGGKLFF.

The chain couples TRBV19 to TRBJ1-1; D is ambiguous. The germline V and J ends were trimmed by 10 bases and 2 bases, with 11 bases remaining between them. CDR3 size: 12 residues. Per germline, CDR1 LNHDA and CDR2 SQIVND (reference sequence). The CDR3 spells CATTRRNTEAFF. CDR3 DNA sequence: TGTGCCACCACCCGCCGCAACACTGAAGCTTTCTTT.

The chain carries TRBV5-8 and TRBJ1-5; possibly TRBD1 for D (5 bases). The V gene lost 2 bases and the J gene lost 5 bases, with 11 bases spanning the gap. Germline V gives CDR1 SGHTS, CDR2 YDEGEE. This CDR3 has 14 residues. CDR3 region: CASSLYGAHQPQHF. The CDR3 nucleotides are TGTGCCAGCAGCTTATACGGGGCCCATCAGCCCCAGCATTTT.

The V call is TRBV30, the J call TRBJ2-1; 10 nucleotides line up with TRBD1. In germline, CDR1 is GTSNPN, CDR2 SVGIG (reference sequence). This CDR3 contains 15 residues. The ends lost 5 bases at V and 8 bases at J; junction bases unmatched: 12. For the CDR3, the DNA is TGTGCCTGGCGCCTCCGGGACAGGGGATTCCATGAGCAGTTCTTC. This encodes CAWRLRDRGFHEQFF.

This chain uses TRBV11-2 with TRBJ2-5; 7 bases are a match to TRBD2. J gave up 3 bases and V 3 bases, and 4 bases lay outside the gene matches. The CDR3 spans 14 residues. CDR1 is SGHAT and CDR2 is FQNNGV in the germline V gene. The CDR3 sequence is CASSFAAGEETQYF. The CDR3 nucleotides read TGTGCCAGCAGCTTTGCTGCGGGGGAAGAGACCCAGTACTTC.

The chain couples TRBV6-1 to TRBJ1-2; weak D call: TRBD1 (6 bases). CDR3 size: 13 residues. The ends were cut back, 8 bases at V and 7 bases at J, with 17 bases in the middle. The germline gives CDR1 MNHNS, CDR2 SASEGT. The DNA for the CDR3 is TGTGCCAGCTCCCAGGGGAGTACCCGTGGCTACACCTTC. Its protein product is CASSQGSTRGYTF.

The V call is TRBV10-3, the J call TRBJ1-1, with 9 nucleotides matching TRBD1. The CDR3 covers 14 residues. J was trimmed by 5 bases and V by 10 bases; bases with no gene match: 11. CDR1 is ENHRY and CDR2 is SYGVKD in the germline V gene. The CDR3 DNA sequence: TGTGCCACTCACCGGGACAGGGAGGTGACTGAAGCTTTCTTT. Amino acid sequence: CATHRDREVTEAFF.

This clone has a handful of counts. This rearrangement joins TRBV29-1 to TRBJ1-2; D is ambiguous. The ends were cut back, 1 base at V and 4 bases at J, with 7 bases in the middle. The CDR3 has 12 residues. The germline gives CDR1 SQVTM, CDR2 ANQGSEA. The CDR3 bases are TGCAGCGTTGAAGGGGCTGGCTATGGCTACACCTTC. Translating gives CSVEGAGYGYTF.

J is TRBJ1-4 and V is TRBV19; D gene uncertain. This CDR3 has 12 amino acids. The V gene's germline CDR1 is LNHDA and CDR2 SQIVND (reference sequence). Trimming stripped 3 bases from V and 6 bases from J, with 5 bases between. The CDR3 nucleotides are TGTGCCAGTAGTATGCAGTATGAAAAACTGTTTTTT. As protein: CASSMQYEKLFF.

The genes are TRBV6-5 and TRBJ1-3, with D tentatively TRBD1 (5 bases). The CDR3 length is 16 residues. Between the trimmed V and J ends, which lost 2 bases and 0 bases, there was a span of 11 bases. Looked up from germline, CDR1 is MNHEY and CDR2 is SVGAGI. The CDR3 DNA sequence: TGTGCCAGCAGTTACGGGGGGAGTGGCTCTGGAAACACCATATATTTT. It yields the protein CASSYGGSGSGNTIYF.